Each of the 22 T cell receptor beta chains below was sequenced from the same sample in a study of T-cell memory formation after mild COVID-19. TCRdb independently ran MiXCR on the 5' RACE reads; one entry per CDR3 protein. The sample lists 300,000 to 400,000 distinct CDR3 sequences, approximately 15% seen once, with approximately 20% in the top ten. The sequenced sample consisted of PBMCs or a T cell subset sorted from them (not recorded which). Receptors were obtained from a man younger than 35 who had mild COVID-19 (a few samples of this study predate the infection). Cell type and time point are not known.

The table lists this clonotype with a few counts. The V gene is TRBV15, the J gene TRBJ2-1; no definite D call. CDR1 and CDR2 from the germline V gene are LNHNV and YYDKDF (reference sequence). Trimming removed 0 bases from V and 0 bases from J, with 9 bases in between. This CDR3 has 16 amino acids. This CDR3 is CATSRDNWNSYNEQFF. The CDR3 coding sequence is TGTGCCACCAGCAGAGATAACTGGAACTCCTACAATGAGCAGTTCTTC.

The rearrangement uses TRBV7-2 and TRBJ1-4; 9 bases match TRBD1. V lost 5 bases and J lost 8; bases outside the gene matches: 6. The CDR3 runs 14 residues. CDR1 SGHTA and CDR2 FQGNSA come from the germline V gene. The DNA of the CDR3 is TGTGCCAGCAGCCGTGCGGGACAGGGAGAAAAACTGTTTTTT. It codes for CASSRAGQGEKLFF.

V gene TRBV29-1 combines with J gene TRBJ1-1; D is unclear. CDR1 and CDR2 (germline): SQVTM, ANQGSEA. Trimming took 3 bases from V and 7 from J, leaving 9 bases between them. The CDR3 runs to 11 residues. CDR3 sequence: CSVEGWGEAFF. CDR3 in DNA: TGCAGCGTTGAGGGCTGGGGTGAAGCTTTCTTT.

This clonotype showed up just a few times. The rearrangement joins TRBV11-2 to TRBJ2-3; perhaps D is TRBD1 or TRBD2 (5 bases each). The CDR3 extends over 18 amino acids. Germline V lookup: CDR1 SGHAT, CDR2 FQNNGV. Between the trimmed V and J ends, which lost 5 bases and 0 bases, there was a span of 21 bases. DNA of the CDR3: TGTGCCAGCAGCCCCTGGGGGAGAGTATCGCCTAGCACAGATACGCAGTATTTT. Protein product: CASSPWGRVSPSTDTQYF. Variable domain in full (rest from reference TRBV11-2 and TRBJ2-3): EAGVAQSPRYKIIEKRQSVAFWCNPISGHATLYWYQQILGQGPKLLIQFQNNGVVDDSQLPKDRFSAERLKGVDSTLKIQPAKLEDSAVYLCASSPWGRVSPSTDTQYFGPGTRLTVL.

This clonotype was seen more than once but under ten times. The chain links TRBV5-1 to TRBJ2-7, with a weak D call TRBD2 (6 bases). Germline loops: CDR1 SGHRS, CDR2 YFSETQ. V lost 1 base and J 6 bases, leaving 14 bases between the germline ends. The CDR3 runs 14 residues. The CDR3, as DNA: TGCGCCAGCAGCTTGTTGCAGGGAGGCAGCGAGCAGTACGTC. This gives the protein CASSLLQGGSEQYV.

The rearrangement uses TRBV20-1 and TRBJ2-1; either TRBD1 or TRBD2 may supply D (6 bases each). V lost 0 bases and J lost 5, with 29 bases in between. The CDR3 consists of 20 residues. Per the germline V gene, CDR1 is DFQATT and CDR2 is SNEGSKA (reference sequence). The CDR3, as DNA: TGCAGTGCTAGAGATTCCCTGAGGGGGGACGGGGAGCGACTAAACAATGAGCAGTTCTTC. Translating gives CSARDSLRGDGERLNNEQFF.

This clonotype showed up just a few times. V gene TRBV7-9 combines with J gene TRBJ1-5; D is ambiguous. The germline gives CDR1 SEHNR, CDR2 FQNEAQ (reference sequence). This CDR3 is 13 amino acids long. V was pared by 2 bases and J by 5 bases, with 7 bases between. The CDR3 loop is CASSLFRDQPQHF. The CDR3 DNA is TGTGCCAGCAGCTTATTCAGAGATCAGCCCCAGCATTTT.

About this clonotype itself: At one end, the junction sequence differs from germline, possibly due to a read error. The genes are TRBV10-3 and TRBJ1-6; D is uncertain. The CDR3 is 14 residues long. Germline CDR1 is ENHRY and CDR2 is SYGVKD. In DNA, the CDR3 is TGTGCCGTCAGCAGACCCTCCGTGGATTCACCCCTCCACTTT. Protein product: CAVSRPSVDSPLHF.

The CDR3, as DNA: TGTGCCAGCAGCCCACATGTCACGAACACCGGGGAGCTGTTTTTT. Protein sequence: CASSPHVTNTGELFF. This sequence joins TRBV3-1 and TRBJ2-2, with no clear D. Per germline, CDR1 LGHDT and CDR2 YNNKEL (reference sequence). CDR3 length: 15 residues. V was cut by 4 bases and J by 0 bases, with 9 bases left in between.

The chain carries TRBV9 and TRBJ1-2, with 11 bases fitting TRBD1. The length of the CDR3 is 15 residues. V lost 3 bases and J lost 3; bases outside the gene matches: 4. The germline gives CDR1 SGDLS, CDR2 YYNGEE. CDR3 DNA sequence: TGTGCCAGCAGCGCGGACAGGGGGCTTCACTATGGCTACACCTTC. Translating it yields CASSADRGLHYGYTF.

This clonotype was counted at least ten times. The chain links TRBV7-2 to TRBJ2-7; D possibly corresponds to TRBD2 (5 bases). Trimming removed 5 bases from V and 1 base from J, with 12 bases in between. CDR3 length equals 14 residues. In germline, CDR1 is SGHTA, CDR2 FQGNSA. The CDR3 spells CASSLDRGSYEQYV. CDR3 sequence (DNA): TGTGCCAGCAGCCTCGATCGGGGTTCCTACGAGCAGTACGTC.

The rearrangement links TRBV7-9 to TRBJ2-7; 7 bases line up with TRBD1. This CDR3 region has 16 residues. J gave up 0 bases and V 5 bases, and 10 bases lay outside the gene matches. Germline V gene sequence: CDR1 SEHNR, CDR2 FQNEAQ (reference sequence). The CDR3 region has the DNA TGTGCCAGCAGCGCGACCGGGGACAGAGGCTCCTACGAGCAGTACTTC. Translation gives CASSATGDRGSYEQYF.

The chain combines TRBV7-2 with TRBJ2-3, with 10 bases fitting TRBD2. Germline CDR1 is SGHTA and CDR2 is FQGNSA. The CDR3 is 15 amino acids. V was pared by 4 bases and J by 4 bases, with 5 bases of the junction left unmatched. This CDR3 is CASSYLAGVADTQYF. As DNA, the CDR3 is TGTGCCAGCAGCTACCTAGCGGGGGTAGCAGATACGCAGTATTTT.

The chain joins TRBV4-1 to TRBJ2-7; the match to TRBD1 covers 7 bases. V shed 2 bases, J shed 2 bases, and the junction held 3 bases outside the gene matches. Germline loops: CDR1 MGHRA, CDR2 YSYEKL. The CDR3 loop spans 14 amino acids. The CDR3 DNA is TGCGCCAGCAGCCAAAGACAGGGTGCCTACGAGCAGTACTTC. It is translated as CASSQRQGAYEQYF.

The chain employs TRBV5-1 and TRBJ1-1, with D uncertain. Trimming removed 4 bases at V and 0 bases at J, with 13 bases between. Germline V gene lookup returns CDR1 SGHRS and CDR2 YFSETQ. The CDR3 consists of 15 residues. In nucleotides, the CDR3 is TGCGCCAGCAGCGCGACAAAAGGGATGAACACTGAAGCTTTCTTT. Protein sequence: CASSATKGMNTEAFF.

The sample holds a few counts of this clonotype. This rearrangement joins TRBV28 to TRBJ2-3, with D perhaps matching TRBD2 (6 bases). Germline lookup yields CDR1 MDHEN and CDR2 SYDVKM. Trimming took off 10 bases at V and 2 bases at J, with 13 bases between the two ends. The CDR3 spans 13 residues. The CDR3 sequence is CAILGLNTDTQYF. CDR3 in DNA: TGTGCCATCTTAGGACTAAACACAGATACGCAGTATTTT.

This clonotype has just a few counts. The chain combines TRBV15 with TRBJ1-6; D uncertain. CDR1 and CDR2 from the germline V gene are LNHNV and YYDKDF (reference sequence). V was shortened by 7 bases and J by 7 bases, with 11 bases between the two germline ends. The CDR3 loop spans 13 amino acids. In nucleotides, the CDR3 is TGTGCCACCAATGGGGTTGGGAATTCACCCCTCCACTTT. Its translation is CATNGVGNSPLHF.

This clonotype was counted a few times. This chain connects TRBV29-1 to TRBJ1-1; D is ambiguous. Germline CDR1 reads SQVTM; CDR2 reads ANQGSEA. With 7 bases removed from V and 5 bases from J, the gap between germline ends came to 17 bases. The CDR3 is 13 residues long. The CDR3 sequence: CSAGRRARTEAFF. CDR3 DNA sequence: TGCAGCGCTGGTCGTAGGGCGAGGACTGAAGCTTTCTTT.

In this sample, this clonotype turned up a few times. The rearrangement joins TRBV4-1 to TRBJ2-5; possibly TRBD1 for D (6 bases). This CDR3 region has 16 residues. The germline V gene has CDR1 MGHRA and CDR2 YSYEKL. The germline V and J ends were trimmed by 3 bases and 0 bases, with 14 bases remaining between them. The CDR3, as DNA: TGCGCCAGCAGCCACCTAACCGGGACATACCAAGAGACCCAGTACTTC. Residues: CASSHLTGTYQETQYF.

This clonotype has more than one count but fewer than ten. The chain carries TRBV6-6 and TRBJ2-7; D gene ambiguous. CDR3 length equals 13 residues. Germline CDR1 is MNHNY and CDR2 is SVGAGI (reference sequence). The ends were cut back, 6 bases at V and 7 bases at J, with 16 bases in the middle. This CDR3 reads CASSSSGPGEQYV. For the CDR3, the DNA is TGTGCCAGCAGCTCCTCCGGGCCTGGGGAGCAGTACGTC.

A few counts support this clonotype. This chain uses TRBV4-2 with TRBJ1-2; D is possibly TRBD1 (5 bases). This CDR3 region has 14 residues. Per germline, CDR1 LGHNA and CDR2 YNFKEQ. V lost 0 bases to trimming and J lost 6 bases, with 11 bases between them. The CDR3 is CASSQDPRGDGYTF. For the CDR3, the DNA is TGTGCCAGCAGCCAAGATCCCCGAGGGGATGGCTACACCTTC.

The rearrangement links TRBV7-2 to TRBJ2-1, with a tentative D call TRBD2 (7 bases). With 7 bases removed from V and 0 bases from J, the gap between germline ends came to 19 bases. Germline V lookup: CDR1 SGHTA, CDR2 FQGNSA. The CDR3 extends over 17 amino acids. This CDR3 is CASTRGLAGASYNEQFF. The CDR3 coding sequence is TGTGCCAGCACCCGGGGGCTTGCGGGGGCCTCCTACAATGAGCAGTTCTTC. Full variable domain (rest looked up from reference TRBV7-2 and TRBJ2-1): GAGVSQSPSNKVTEKGKDVELRCDPISGHTALYWYRQSLGQGLEFLIYFQGNSAPDKSGLPSDRFSAERTGGSVSTLTIQRTQQEDSAVYLCASTRGLAGASYNEQFFGPGTRLTVL.